This TCR beta chain derives from a study of CD8 T cells in Susac syndrome. For the study at large: There were five or six sequenced Susac syndrome patients with active disease and roughly 8 in remission.

The CDR3 has 14 residues. CDR1 SGHTA and CDR2 FQGNSA come from the germline V gene. The germline V and J ends were trimmed by 5 bases and 7 bases, with 15 bases remaining between them. Random hexamers were used to reverse transcribe an amount of roughly 0.45 to 1 ug RNA. TCRdb reprocessed the immunoSEQ multiplex PCR reads via MiXCR and lists one record per CDR3 protein. This sample yields tens of thousands of distinct CDR3 sequences, of which roughly 91% are seen a single time; about 0.52% belongs to the top ten. Source material: CD4+ T cells from PBMCs. This receptor was taken from a human donor with Susac syndrome. The V and J genes are TRBV7-2 and TRBJ2-1; the D gene is possibly TRBD2 (5 bases). The CDR3 DNA sequence: TGTGCCAGCAGCCACGACTATATGGGGAATGAGCAGTTCTTC. Translation gives CASSHDYMGNEQFF.